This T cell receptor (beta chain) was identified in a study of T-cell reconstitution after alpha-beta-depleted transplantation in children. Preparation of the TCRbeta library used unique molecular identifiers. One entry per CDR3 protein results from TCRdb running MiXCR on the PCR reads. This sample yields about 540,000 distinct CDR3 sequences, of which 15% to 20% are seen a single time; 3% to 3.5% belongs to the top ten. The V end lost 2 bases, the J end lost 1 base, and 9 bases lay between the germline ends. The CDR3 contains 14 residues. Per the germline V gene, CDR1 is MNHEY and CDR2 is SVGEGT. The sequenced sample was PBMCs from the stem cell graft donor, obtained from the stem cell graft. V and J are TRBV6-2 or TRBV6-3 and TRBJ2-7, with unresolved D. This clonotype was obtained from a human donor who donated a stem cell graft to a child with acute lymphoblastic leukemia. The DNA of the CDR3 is TGTGCCAGCAGTTACAACGGAGAGTCCTACGAGCAGTACTTC. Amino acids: CASSYNGESYEQYF.